The clone carrying this T cell receptor (beta chain) was seen ten or more times. TCRdb independently ran MiXCR on the 5' RACE reads; one entry per CDR3 protein. The repertoire includes tens of thousands of distinct CDR3 sequences, about 9.4% of them detected once, and 6.9% sits in the top ten. The data were obtained in a study of spatial heterogeneity in lung cancer. On the study more broadly: Detection consistently yielded more beta chains than alpha chains.

Time point defined: sample taken at primary tumor resection. Whole RNA came from tumor, nontumor lung or frozen PBMC and was sequenced without being sorted. Trimming cost V 2 bases and J 0 bases, with 10 bases left between them. Germline V lookup: CDR1 SNHLY, CDR2 FYNNEI. CDR3 length: 15 amino acids. V is TRBV2 and J is TRBJ1-1; D gene ambiguous. The source is a male donor with early-stage non-small cell lung cancer. The starting material was PBMCs, obtained at surgery. The CDR3 nucleotides read TGTGCCAGCAGTGAAAAGGGCCAAATGAACACTGAAGCTTTCTTT. Its translation is CASSEKGQMNTEAFF. Full variable domain (outside the CDR3, taken from reference TRBV2 and TRBJ1-1): EPEVTQTPSHQVTQMGQEVILRCVPISNHLYFYWYRQILGQKVEFLVSFYNNEISEKSEIFDDQFSVERPDGSNFTLKIRSTKLEDSAMYFCASSEKGQMNTEAFFGQGTRLTVV.